The clone carrying this TCR beta chain appeared many times. The sample comes from a study of T cells in Graves' hyperthyroidism and ophthalmopathy. For the study at large: Before any treatment, at initial diagnosis, peripheral blood was collected.

Using RNA transcripts as the source, TCR beta CDR3 regions were amplified. The HTBI primer set served for first-round RT-PCR of the TCR CDR3. TCRdb fed the multiplex PCR reads into MiXCR, producing one record per CDR3 protein. The table records some 570,000 distinct CDR3 sequences, over 12% of them present only once. V gave up 0 bases and J gave up 0 bases, with 9 bases separating them. The CDR3 totals 16 residues. Per germline, CDR1 LGHNA and CDR2 YSLEER. The sequence was obtained from a woman younger than 30 with Graves' ophthalmopathy. The sample consisted of blood. The chain couples TRBV4-3 to TRBJ1-3; weak D call: TRBD1 (5 bases). The CDR3 sequence is CASSQERGLSGNTIYF. The CDR3 DNA reads as TGCGCCAGCAGCCAAGAGAGGGGCCTCTCTGGAAACACCATATATTTT.